Below, 14 T cell receptor beta chains from the same sample are listed, as sequenced in a study of OX40 agonist ivuxolimab in advanced cancers. Repertoires were generated with immunoSEQ multiplex PCR, while TCRdb's copy carries only in-frame clones and drops some. The sample lists tens of thousands of clones; roughly 83% were seen once. Source: CD4+ or CD8+ T cells sorted from blood, taken in a trial of the OX40 agonist ivuxolimab. Receptor source: an adult with an advanced solid tumor such as melanoma, head and neck, liver or kidney cancer.

V is TRBV11-1 and J is TRBJ2-3; 7 bases fit TRBD2. This CDR3 spans 15 amino acids. V shed 7 bases, J shed 4 bases, and the junction held 11 bases outside the gene matches. CDR1 and CDR2 from the germline V gene are SGHAT and FQDESV (reference sequence). The CDR3: CASNDNRGVSDTQYF. For the CDR3, the DNA is TGTGCCAGCAACGACAATCGGGGGGTCTCAGATACGCAGTATTTT.

This rearrangement joins TRBV7-6 to TRBJ2-5; D is unresolved. The DNA matches TRBJ2-7 better at its end, which makes the J call doubtful. This CDR3 has 12 residues. The germline gives CDR1 SGHVS, CDR2 FNYEAQ. The CDR3, as DNA: TGTGCCAGCAGCTTAGAGGGTCTCGAGCAGTACTTC. This encodes CASSLEGLEQYF.

The chain couples TRBV6-5 to TRBJ1-1; no definite D call. Germline CDR1 and CDR2: MNHEY and SVGAGI. V was clipped by 0 bases and J by 1 base, with 6 bases between them. The CDR3 has 14 amino acids. CDR3 DNA: TGTGCCAGCAGTTACTCGACGACGAACACTGAAGCTTTCTTT. Translating it yields CASSYSTTNTEAFF.

J is TRBJ1-5 and V is TRBV30; weak D call: TRBD1 (5 bases). Germline V gene data show CDR1 as GTSNPN and CDR2 as SVGIG (reference sequence). V lost 0 bases to trimming and J lost 1 base, with 13 bases between them. The length of the CDR3 is 16 residues. The CDR3 DNA reads as TGTGCCTGGAGTGTACCCCTAAAGGGGAGCAATCAGCCCCAGCATTTT. This codes for CAWSVPLKGSNQPQHF.

For the CDR3, the DNA is TGTGCCTCAAGATATAGGGGGGTCAGGGAAGCTTTCTTT. Its protein is CASRYRGVREAFF. The rearrangement joins TRBV6-5 to TRBJ1-1, with D possibly TRBD1 on 6 matching bases. CDR3 length: 13 amino acids. Germline assignment: CDR1 MNHEY and CDR2 SVGAGI. V lost 11 bases and J lost 8, with 21 bases in between.

V usage is TRBV27 and J usage is TRBJ1-5; D is possibly TRBD1 (6 bases). Trimming shortened V by 5 bases and J by 4 bases, and 15 bases separated the two germline ends. The CDR3 sequence is 15 residues long. Germline V gene sequence: CDR1 MNHEY, CDR2 SMNVEV (reference sequence). CDR3 sequence: CASSPTGTPNQPQHF. The CDR3 DNA is TGTGCCAGCAGTCCAACCGGGACACCGAATCAGCCCCAGCATTTT.

The V and J genes are TRBV6-6 and TRBJ1-4, with D perhaps TRBD1 (5 bases). Germline V gives CDR1 MNHNY, CDR2 SVGAGI (reference sequence). V gave up 9 bases and J gave up 6 bases, with 14 bases separating them. The length of the CDR3 is 13 residues. In DNA, the CDR3 is TGTGCCAGTGCCAGGGTTCTGTATGAAAAACTGTTTTTT. Translated: CASARVLYEKLFF.

The chain couples TRBV29-1 to TRBJ2-1; a weak D match, TRBD2 (6 bases). This CDR3 comprises 15 residues. Germline lookup yields CDR1 SQVTM and CDR2 ANQGSEA. Trimming left V 0 bases short and J 5 bases short, with 14 bases between. CDR3 coding DNA: TGCAGCGTTGAAGATCGGGCGGGGAGCCACAATGAGCAGTTCTTC. It is translated as CSVEDRAGSHNEQFF.

The chain uses TRBV6-4 and TRBJ2-3; 9 bases fit TRBD2. V dropped 0 bases and J dropped 6; count of bases not matched to a gene: 7. There are 16 residues in the CDR3. Looked up from germline, CDR1 is MRHNA and CDR2 is SNTAGT. The CDR3 sequence is CASSDSQLAGSDTQYF. CDR3 nucleotide sequence: TGTGCCAGCAGTGACTCCCAGCTAGCGGGGTCGGATACGCAGTATTTT.

This chain joins TRBV12-5 and TRBJ1-1; maybe TRBD1 (6 bases). CDR1 is LGHNT, CDR2 FRNRAP, per germline. Trimming took 3 bases from V and 0 from J, leaving 20 bases between them. The CDR3 covers 18 residues. CDR3: CASGFGLQGRGMNTEAFF. The CDR3 region has the DNA TGTGCTAGTGGTTTTGGCCTACAGGGAAGGGGGATGAACACTGAAGCTTTCTTT.

Only one count was recorded for this clone. The rearrangement joins TRBV4-1 to TRBJ2-2, with TRBD2 matching 13 bases. CDR3 length: 19 residues. Per germline, CDR1 MGHRA and CDR2 YSYEKL. V trimming: 4 bases; J trimming: 6 bases; junction bases outside the gene matches: 14. The CDR3: CASSPSSGLAGVRAGELFF. The CDR3 DNA follows: TGCGCCAGCAGCCCATCCAGTGGACTAGCGGGGGTTAGGGCCGGGGAGCTGTTTTTT.

This chain joins TRBV27 and TRBJ2-1; TRBD2 agrees at 9 bases. Germline V lookup: CDR1 MNHEY, CDR2 SMNVEV (reference sequence). V lost 1 base, J lost 6 bases, and 7 bases stayed unmatched. The CDR3 runs 16 residues. The CDR3 DNA is TGTGCCAGCAGTTTATATTCGGGACTAGCAGGCAATGAGCAGTTCTTC. Amino acids: CASSLYSGLAGNEQFF.

The rearrangement links TRBV27 to TRBJ1-5; D is uncertain. The V and J ends lost 7 bases and 5 bases respectively, with 6 bases between them. The CDR3 runs to 11 residues. Germline V gives CDR1 MNHEY, CDR2 SMNVEV (reference sequence). The CDR3, as DNA: TGTGCCAGCAACTGTTATCAGCCCCAGCATTTT. As protein: CASNCYQPQHF.

This chain uses TRBV19 with TRBJ2-2, with 12 bases identical to TRBD2. CDR3 length equals 17 residues. The V gene end was trimmed by 6 bases and the J gene end by 5 bases; junction bases not matched to a gene: 10. From germline, CDR1 is LNHDA and CDR2 SQIVND (reference sequence). For the CDR3, the DNA is TGTGCCAGTAGCCCCCTAGCGGGGGGGCCGGGGACCGGGGAGCTGTTTTTT. Its protein is CASSPLAGGPGTGELFF.